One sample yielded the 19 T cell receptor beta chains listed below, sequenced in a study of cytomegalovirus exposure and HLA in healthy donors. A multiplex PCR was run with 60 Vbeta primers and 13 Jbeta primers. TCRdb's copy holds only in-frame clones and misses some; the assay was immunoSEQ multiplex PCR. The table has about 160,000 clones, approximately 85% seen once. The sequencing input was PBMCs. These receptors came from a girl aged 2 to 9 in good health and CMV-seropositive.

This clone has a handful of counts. The CDR3, as DNA: TGTGCCAGCTCACCACTCCCACTGAAGGGCTACACCTTC. Its protein product is CASSPLPLKGYTF. This chain links TRBV18 with TRBJ1-2; no clear D gene. V was trimmed by 1 base and J by 8 bases, leaving 11 bases between them. The CDR3 totals 13 residues. Looked up from germline, CDR1 is KGHSH and CDR2 is LQKENI.

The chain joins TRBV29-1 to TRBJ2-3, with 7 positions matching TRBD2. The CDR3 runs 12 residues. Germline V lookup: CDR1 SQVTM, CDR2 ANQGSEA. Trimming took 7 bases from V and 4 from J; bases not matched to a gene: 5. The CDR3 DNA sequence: TGCAGCGAATCTCGGGGGGCAGATACGCAGTATTTT. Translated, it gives CSESRGADTQYF.

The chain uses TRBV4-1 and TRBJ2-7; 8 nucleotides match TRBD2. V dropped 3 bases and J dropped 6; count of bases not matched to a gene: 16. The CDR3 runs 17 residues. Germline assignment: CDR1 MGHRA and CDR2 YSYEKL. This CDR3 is CASSQNQIAGSSGEQYF. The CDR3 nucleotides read TGCGCCAGCAGCCAGAATCAAATAGCGGGGTCTTCGGGCGAGCAGTACTTC.

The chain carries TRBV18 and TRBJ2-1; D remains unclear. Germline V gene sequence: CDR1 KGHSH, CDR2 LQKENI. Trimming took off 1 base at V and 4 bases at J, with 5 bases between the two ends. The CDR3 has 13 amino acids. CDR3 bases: TGTGCCAGCTCACCACTACAGTACAATGAGCAGTTCTTC. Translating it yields CASSPLQYNEQFF.

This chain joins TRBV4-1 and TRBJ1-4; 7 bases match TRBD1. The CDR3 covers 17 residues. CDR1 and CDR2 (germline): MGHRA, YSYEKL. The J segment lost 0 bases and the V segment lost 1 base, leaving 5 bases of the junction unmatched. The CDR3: CASSQGDRSPTNEKLFF. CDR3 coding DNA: TGCGCCAGCAGCCAAGGGGACAGATCCCCAACTAATGAAAAACTGTTTTTT.

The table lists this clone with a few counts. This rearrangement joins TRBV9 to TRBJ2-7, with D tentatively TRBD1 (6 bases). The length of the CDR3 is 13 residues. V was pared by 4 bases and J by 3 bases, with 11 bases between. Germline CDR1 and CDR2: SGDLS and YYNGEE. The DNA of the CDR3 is TGTGCCAGCAGCCTTGAACAGGGCTACGAGCAGTACTTC. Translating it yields CASSLEQGYEQYF.

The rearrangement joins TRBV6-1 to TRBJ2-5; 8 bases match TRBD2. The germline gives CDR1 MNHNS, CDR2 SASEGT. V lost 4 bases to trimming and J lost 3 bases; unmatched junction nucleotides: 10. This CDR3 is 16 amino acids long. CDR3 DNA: TGTGCCAGCAGTGCACAAACCGGACTAGCCAAAGAGACCCAGTACTTC. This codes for CASSAQTGLAKETQYF.

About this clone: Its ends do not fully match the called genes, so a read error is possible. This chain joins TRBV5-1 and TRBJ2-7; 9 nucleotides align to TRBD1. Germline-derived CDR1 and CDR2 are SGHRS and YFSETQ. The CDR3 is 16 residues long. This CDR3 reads CASGFLGQGNLYEQYF. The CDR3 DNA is TGCGCCAGCGGCTTCTTGGGACAGGGTAATCTCTACGAGCAGTACTTC.

In DNA, the CDR3 is TGCGCCAGCAGCTTGGTTCCTAGCGGAGGCCCCGCCGGGGAGCAGTACTTC. This encodes CASSLVPSGGPAGEQYF. The chain joins TRBV5-1 to TRBJ2-7; the match to TRBD2 covers 7 bases. The germline gives CDR1 SGHRS, CDR2 YFSETQ. J lost 7 bases, V lost 0 bases, and 16 bases had no gene match. The CDR3 loop spans 17 amino acids.

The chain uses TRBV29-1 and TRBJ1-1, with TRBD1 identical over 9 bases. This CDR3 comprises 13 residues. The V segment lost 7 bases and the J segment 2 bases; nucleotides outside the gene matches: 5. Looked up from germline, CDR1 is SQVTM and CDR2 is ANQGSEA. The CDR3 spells CSAKQGANTEAFF. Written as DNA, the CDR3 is TGCAGCGCAAAACAGGGGGCTAACACTGAAGCTTTCTTT.

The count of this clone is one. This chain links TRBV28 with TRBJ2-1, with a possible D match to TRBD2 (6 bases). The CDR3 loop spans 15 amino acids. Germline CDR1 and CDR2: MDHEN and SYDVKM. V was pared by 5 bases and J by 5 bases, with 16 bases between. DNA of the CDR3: TGTGCCAGCAGTCGGAGGGCTAGCTACCACAATGAGCAGTTCTTC. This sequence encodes CASSRRASYHNEQFF. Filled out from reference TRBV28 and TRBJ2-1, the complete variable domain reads DVKVTQSSRYLVKRTGEKVFLECVQDMDHENMFWYRQDPGLGLRLIYFSYDVKMKEKGDIPEGYSVSREKKERFSLILESASTNQTSMYLCASSRRASYHNEQFFGPGTRLTVL.

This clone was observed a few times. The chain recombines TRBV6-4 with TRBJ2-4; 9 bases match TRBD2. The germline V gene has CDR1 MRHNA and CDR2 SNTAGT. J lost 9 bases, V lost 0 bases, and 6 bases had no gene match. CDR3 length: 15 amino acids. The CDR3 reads CASSDSTSGGIIQYF. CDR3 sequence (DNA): TGTGCCAGCAGTGACTCGACTAGCGGAGGTATCATTCAGTACTTC.

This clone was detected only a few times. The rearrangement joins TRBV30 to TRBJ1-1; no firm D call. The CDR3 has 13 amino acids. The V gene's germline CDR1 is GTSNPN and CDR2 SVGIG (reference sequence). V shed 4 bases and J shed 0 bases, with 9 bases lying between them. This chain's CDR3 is CAWTVIMNTEAFF. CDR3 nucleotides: TGTGCCTGGACAGTTATCATGAACACTGAAGCTTTCTTT.

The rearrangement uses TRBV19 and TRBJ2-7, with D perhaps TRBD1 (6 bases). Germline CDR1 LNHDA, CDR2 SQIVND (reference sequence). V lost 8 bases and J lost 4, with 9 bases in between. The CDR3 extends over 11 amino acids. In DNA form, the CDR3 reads TGTGCCAGTCAACAGGGTTACGAGCAGTACTTC. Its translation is CASQQGYEQYF.

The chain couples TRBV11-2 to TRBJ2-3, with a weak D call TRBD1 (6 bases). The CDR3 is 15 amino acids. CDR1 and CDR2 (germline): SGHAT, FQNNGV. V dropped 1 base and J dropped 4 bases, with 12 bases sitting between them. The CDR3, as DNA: TGTGCCAGCAGCTTAGGGGTCCAGGGGCCAGATACGCAGTATTTT. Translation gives CASSLGVQGPDTQYF.

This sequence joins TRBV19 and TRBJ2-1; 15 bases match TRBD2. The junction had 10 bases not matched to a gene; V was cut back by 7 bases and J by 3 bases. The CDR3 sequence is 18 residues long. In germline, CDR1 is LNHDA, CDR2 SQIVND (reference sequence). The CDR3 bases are TGTGCCAGTACGACGGGACTAGCGGGAGGAATGGTCTACAATGAGCAGTTCTTC. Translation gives CASTTGLAGGMVYNEQFF.

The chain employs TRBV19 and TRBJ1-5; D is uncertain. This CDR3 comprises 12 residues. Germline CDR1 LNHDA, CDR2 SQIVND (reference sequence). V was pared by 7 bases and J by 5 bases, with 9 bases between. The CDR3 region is CASKEVDQPQHF. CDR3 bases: TGTGCCAGTAAGGAGGTAGATCAGCCCCAGCATTTT.

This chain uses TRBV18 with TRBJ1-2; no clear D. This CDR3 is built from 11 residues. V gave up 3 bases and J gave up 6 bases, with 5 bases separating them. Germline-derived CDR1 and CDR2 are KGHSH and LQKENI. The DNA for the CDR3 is TGTGCCAGCTCACCTAATCATGGCTACACCTTC. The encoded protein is CASSPNHGYTF.

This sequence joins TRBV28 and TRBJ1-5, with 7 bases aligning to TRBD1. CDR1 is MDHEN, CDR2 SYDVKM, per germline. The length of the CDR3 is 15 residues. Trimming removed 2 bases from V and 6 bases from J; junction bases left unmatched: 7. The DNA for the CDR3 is TGTGCCAGCAGTTTAACAGCCTCAGGGGGTCAGCCCCAGCATTTT. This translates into CASSLTASGGQPQHF. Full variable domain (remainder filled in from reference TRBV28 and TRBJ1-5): DVKVTQSSRYLVKRTGEKVFLECVQDMDHENMFWYRQDPGLGLRLIYFSYDVKMKEKGDIPEGYSVSREKKERFSLILESASTNQTSMYLCASSLTASGGQPQHFGDGTRLSIL.